Sequencing of this T cell receptor beta chain was carried out in a study of response to subunit inactivated influenza vaccine. Overall study results and limits: Researchers suggested that each seasonal influenza vaccination recruits few new T cells.

Trimming left V 4 bases short and J 2 bases short, with 15 bases between. The CDR3 sequence is 17 residues long. The germline V gene has CDR1 KGHSH and CDR2 LQKENI. TCRdb re-analysed the RT-PCR reads in MiXCR, keeping a single row per CDR3 protein. The sample shows 540,000 or so distinct CDR3 sequences, over 10% of them seen only once. This clonotype has just a few counts. Its antigen remains unidentified. The material sequenced was PBMCs from blood, taken 35 to 45 days after vaccination. This TCR was sampled from a man aged 45 to 65 who received an inactivated influenza vaccine. This sequence joins TRBV18 and TRBJ2-6; tentatively, D is TRBD1 or TRBD2 (5 bases each). Here the CDR3 DNA reads TGTGCCAGCTCACGGGGACCCCCAGCAGCTGGGGCCAACGTCCTGACTTTC. It specifies CASSRGPPAAGANVLTF. Full variable domain (missing parts from reference TRBV18 and TRBJ2-6): NAGVMQNPRHLVRRRGQEARLRCSPMKGHSHVYWYRQLPEEGLKFMVYLQKENIIDESGMPKERFSAEFPKEGPSILRIQQVVRGDSAAYFCASSRGPPAAGANVLTFGAGSRLTVL.